This entry is about one TCR beta chain. This clone occurred once. The antigen it binds to is not known. Within one base of it there is no much larger clone, and no base qualities were kept. One collaborating source in Seattle enrolled patients during active infection and followed them longitudinally through the course of disease. Whole blood was collected in K2EDTA tubes by collaborating institutions according to the institutions' own protocols. For TCRbeta analysis, collaborators shipped samples as frozen whole blood, isolated PBMCs, or DNA extracted from either of those sample types. The immunoSEQ Assay, a bias-controlled multiplex PCR, was used to amplify TCRbeta CDR3 regions from genomic DNA. The study's processing was this. Nucleated cell counts per sample were estimated from amplification of reference gene primers within the assay. To quantify the absolute abundance of each unique TCRbeta CDR3 rearrangement, sequence reads were collapsed and filtered. For each sample, productive Simpson clonality was calculated by taking the square root of Simpson's diversity index across productive rearrangements. TCRdb carries this immuneACCESS record with in-frame sequences only. Its versions omit some clonotypes, under half of them owing to an unresolved V gene in the studies checked, with the rest unexplained. The D gene and trimming were derived from the DNA, and the V and J assignments and clone size from that table. Present in this sample are hundreds of thousands of clones, 89% of which were seen just once. The ten largest clones capture around 0.95% of the sample.

The sample comes from a study of blood T cell repertoires in COVID-19 (dated by TCRdb to 2019 to 2021). The study in broad terms: The collaborator samples originated in the United States, Italy and Spain and spanned the acute and convalescent phases of COVID-19. The material from the prospective study consisted of cDNA or gDNA derived from T cells, B-cell-depleted T cells, or PBMCs. Deeply sampled blood TCRbeta repertoires from subjects exposed to, actively infected with, or recovered from COVID-19 were included in the dataset. The repertoires were released in a freely available public database meant as a resource for research on the immune response to SARS-CoV-2. Samples were obtained from the ongoing ImmuneRACE study (first 160 participants) and from over a thousand subjects provided by 6 global collaborators. Nearly every sample came with metadata listing a de-identified subject ID, COVID-19 status, age in years and sex. Where available, HLA class I and class II types were obtained from metadata supplied by the sample provider rather than from assay-based typing. What the study reported, not specific to this receptor: Clinical and demographic metadata were provided uncurated, with the amount varying by source and participant.

Material: peripheral blood. The clonotype originates from a young man with COVID-19, enrolled during active disease.

CDR3 reads: CASSQSEAGEKLFF. The nucleotide sequence is given as TGCGCCAGCAGTCAATCGGAAGCAGGCGAAAAACTGTTTTTT. The rearrangement combines TRBV23-1 with TRBJ1-4, with the D gene call left open. TRBV23-1 is known as an ORF, though its function is uncertain. The CDR3 runs 14 residues from the cysteine to the phenylalanine. Only CDR3 DNA is held: 42 bases, read in frame from base 1. V gives up 0 bases and J gives up 8 bases, and the segment between their germline ends measures 10 bases.